One and the same sample provided the 6 T cell receptor beta chains below, sequenced in a study of monozygotic twins with inflammatory bowel disease (dated by TCRdb to about 2019). Library generation was performed with 5' RACE. This sample was sequenced with an Illumina HiSeq 2500. Following reprocessing of the reads by TCRdb, the data hold one row per CDR3 protein sequence and no DNA is available. The sample table records tens of thousands of distinct CDR3 sequences. 5% to 6% of the sample is held by the ten biggest clonotypes. What was sequenced was blood. The receptors originated from a human donor with ulcerative colitis or Crohn's disease, or a healthy co-twin of an affected twin (not recorded which).

This chain uses TRBV11-2 with TRBJ1-1. Germline CDR1 reads SGHAT; CDR2 reads FQNNGV. The CDR3 has 15 amino acids. This chain's CDR3 is CASSYEQGPNTEAFF. Combining the CDR3 with reference TRBV11-2 and TRBJ1-1 gives the whole variable domain EAGVAQSPRYKIIEKRQSVAFWCNPISGHATLYWYQQILGQGPKLLIQFQNNGVVDDSQLPKDRFSAERLKGVDSTLKIQPAKLEDSAVYLCASSYEQGPNTEAFFGQGTRLTVV.

The chain joins TRBV5-1 to TRBJ2-1. Germline CDR1 and CDR2: SGHRS and YFSETQ. The CDR3 is 15 residues long. The CDR3 loop is CASSLDLGYTNEQFF.

The chain has TRBV20-1 and TRBJ1-1. The CDR3 spans 12 residues. Germline CDR1 is DFQATT and CDR2 is SNEGSKA (reference sequence). CDR3 sequence reads: CSARDRSTEAFF.

The chain combines TRBV29-1 with TRBJ2-7; the TCRdb call, TRBD1, lacks DNA for checking. This CDR3 has 14 residues. CDR1 is SQVTM, CDR2 ANQGSEA, per germline. CDR3 residues: CSVAMGGTINEQYF.

V and J are TRBV4-1 and TRBJ2-7. The CDR3 covers 13 residues. Germline loops: CDR1 MGHRA, CDR2 YSYEKL. CDR3 in amino acids: CASSPYTSYEQYF.

V and J are TRBV5-1 and TRBJ2-5; TCRdb gives TRBD2 as the D gene, but with no DNA this cannot be confirmed. From germline, CDR1 is SGHRS and CDR2 YFSETQ. This CDR3 has 13 amino acids. CDR3 sequence: CASRTRAQETQYF.